Each of the 17 T cell receptor beta chains below was sequenced from the same sample in a study of shared clonotypes between healthy human individuals. Naive CD8 populations comprised CD45RO-negative cells positively selected for CCR7, excluding terminally differentiated effector memory CD45RA+ cells. Profiling relied on immunoSEQ multiplex PCR, and the TCRdb table lists in-frame clones only, not all of them. Here the sample spans some 2 million clones, roughly 95% being singletons. The specimen was naive CD8+ T cells sorted from blood. Every receptor here comes from a young man in good health.

The chain couples TRBV7-9 to TRBJ1-4; a weak D match, TRBD1 (5 bases). The V and J ends lost 0 bases and 9 bases respectively, with 20 bases between them. The CDR3 consists of 17 residues. Germline V gene lookup returns CDR1 SEHNR and CDR2 FQNEAQ (reference sequence). The CDR3 sequence: CASSLAHERDEWKKLFF. CDR3 nucleotides: TGTGCCAGCAGCTTAGCGCACGAAAGGGACGAATGGAAAAAACTGTTTTTT.

Here the CDR3 DNA reads TGTGCCAGCAGTGAAGTTTGGGGATTGAACACTGAAGCTTTCTTT. It specifies CASSEVWGLNTEAFF. The chain joins TRBV2 to TRBJ1-1; no definite D call. V lost 1 base and J 0 bases, leaving 9 bases between the germline ends. The CDR3 runs 15 residues. CDR1 and CDR2 from the germline V gene are SNHLY and FYNNEI.

The chain joins TRBV6-6 to TRBJ2-2; D not resolved. Germline V gives CDR1 MNHNY, CDR2 SVGAGI (reference sequence). Trimming took off 0 bases at V and 0 bases at J, with 8 bases between the two ends. This CDR3 contains 16 residues. The CDR3 loop is CASSYSASSNTGELFF. The CDR3 region has the DNA TGTGCCAGCAGTTACTCGGCCAGTTCGAACACCGGGGAGCTGTTTTTT.

The chain couples TRBV6-4 to TRBJ2-1, with 11 bases lining up with TRBD2. Looked up from germline, CDR1 is MRHNA and CDR2 is SNTAGT. The CDR3 loop spans 15 amino acids. With 10 bases clipped from V and 8 bases from J, the junction kept 13 bases outside the gene matches. CDR3: CAILVGSGGAHEQFF. CDR3 in DNA: TGTGCCATCCTAGTCGGTAGCGGGGGGGCCCATGAGCAGTTCTTC.

This chain links TRBV2 with TRBJ2-1; D remains ambiguous. V was clipped by 1 base and J by 5 bases, with 6 bases between them. This CDR3 has 13 residues. Germline lookup yields CDR1 SNHLY and CDR2 FYNNEI. Here the CDR3 reads CASSEGWDNEQFF. CDR3 sequence (DNA): TGTGCCAGCAGTGAAGGTTGGGACAATGAGCAGTTCTTC.

CDR3 bases: TGTGCCAGCAGCTCCAGGGGAGTGACCTACGAGCAGTACTTC. It translates to CASSSRGVTYEQYF. The gene calls are TRBV5-4 and TRBJ2-7; the D gene is possibly TRBD1 (6 bases). The germline V and J ends were trimmed by 3 bases and 2 bases, with 12 bases remaining between them. The CDR3 contains 14 residues. Germline V lookup: CDR1 SGHNT, CDR2 YYREEE (reference sequence).

This clone was found a few times. Other DNA sequences in this sample translate to the same CDR3. This chain links TRBV11-2 with TRBJ2-7, with a weak D call TRBD2 (6 bases). CDR1 and CDR2 from the germline V gene are SGHAT and FQNNGV. Trimming removed 1 base at V and 2 bases at J, with 6 bases between. The CDR3 has 13 residues. Here the CDR3 reads CASSLAGAYEQYF. The CDR3 DNA reads TGTGCCAGCAGCTTAGCGGGAGCCTACGAGCAGTACTTC.

The CDR3 DNA sequence: TGTGCCAGCAGCCTCTCGGGCCTTCGGAGTGACTACGAGCAGTACTTC. Translated: CASSLSGLRSDYEQYF. The V call is TRBV7-9, the J call TRBJ2-7, with unresolved D. The CDR3 totals 16 residues. The germline V gene has CDR1 SEHNR and CDR2 FQNEAQ (reference sequence). The V end lost 5 bases, the J end lost 3 bases, and 20 bases lay between the germline ends.

The V and J genes are TRBV2 and TRBJ2-3; TRBD2 matches at 14 bases. The CDR3 has 17 residues. Germline V gene data show CDR1 as SNHLY and CDR2 as FYNNEI. Losses at the gene ends were 9 bases for V and 1 base for J; bases not matched to a gene: 9. The CDR3: CARLGLAGDGGTDTQYF. DNA of the CDR3: TGTGCCAGGCTGGGACTAGCGGGGGACGGGGGCACAGATACGCAGTATTTT. Full variable domain (outside the CDR3, taken from reference TRBV2 and TRBJ2-3): EPEVTQTPSHQVTQMGQEVILRCVPISNHLYFYWYRQILGQKVEFLVSFYNNEISEKSEIFDDQFSVERPDGSNFTLKIRSTKLEDSAMYFCARLGLAGDGGTDTQYFGPGTRLTVL.

This chain joins TRBV30 and TRBJ2-1; either TRBD1 or TRBD2 may fit D (6 bases each). The CDR3 consists of 14 residues. The V gene lost 0 bases and the J gene lost 4 bases, with 10 bases spanning the gap. Germline loops: CDR1 GTSNPN, CDR2 SVGIG (reference sequence). The CDR3 DNA follows: TGTGCCTGGAGTGTCGGGGGCCTTTACAATGAGCAGTTCTTC. Protein product: CAWSVGGLYNEQFF.

The chain has TRBV5-4 and TRBJ2-5, with no clear D. Trimming left V 4 bases short and J 2 bases short, with 12 bases between. Germline V lookup: CDR1 SGHNT, CDR2 YYREEE (reference sequence). The CDR3 contains 14 residues. The CDR3 DNA reads TGTGCCAGCAGCACCGCTAGAGGACAAGAGACCCAGTACTTC. This encodes CASSTARGQETQYF.

The V call is TRBV4-3, the J call TRBJ1-1; D is undetermined. V dropped 1 base and J dropped 9 bases, with 18 bases sitting between them. The V gene's germline CDR1 is LGHNA and CDR2 YSLEER. There are 15 residues in the CDR3. CDR3 in amino acids: CASSQVWAPGVQAFF. DNA for the CDR3: TGCGCCAGCAGCCAAGTTTGGGCCCCTGGTGTGCAAGCTTTCTTT.

The J gene is TRBJ2-2, the V gene TRBV27; D tentatively reads TRBD1 or TRBD2 (5 bases each). V was pared by 4 bases and J by 1 base, with 13 bases between. Germline V CDR1 and CDR2: MNHEY, SMNVEV (reference sequence). This CDR3 region has 16 residues. The CDR3 nucleotides are TGTGCCAGCAGTTGGGGACGGGATGTGAACACCGGGGAGCTGTTTTTT. It is translated as CASSWGRDVNTGELFF.

The chain uses TRBV4-3 and TRBJ2-1; 8 bases agree with TRBD2. V trimming: 5 bases; J trimming: 5 bases; junction bases outside the gene matches: 8. Germline V lookup: CDR1 LGHNA, CDR2 YSLEER. The CDR3 sequence is 15 residues long. The CDR3 nucleotides are TGCGCCAGCAGCGCAGGACTAGCATACGACAATGAGCAGTTCTTC. The encoded protein is CASSAGLAYDNEQFF.

To note about this clone: Other DNA sequences in this sample translate to the same CDR3. The V gene is TRBV9, the J gene TRBJ2-7; D is unresolved. The CDR3 sequence is 13 residues long. Trimming took 0 bases from V and 0 from J, leaving 4 bases between them. In germline, CDR1 is SGDLS, CDR2 YYNGEE. The CDR3 here is CASSVGPSYEQYF. CDR3 bases: TGTGCCAGCAGCGTAGGGCCCTCCTACGAGCAGTACTTC.

This chain joins TRBV5-1 and TRBJ2-5, with 14 nucleotides matching TRBD2. The V segment lost 5 bases and the J segment 4 bases; nucleotides outside the gene matches: 13. The CDR3 consists of 18 residues. Germline values: CDR1 SGHRS, CDR2 YFSETQ. The CDR3: CASSFGLAGGGLGETQYF. CDR3 sequence (DNA): TGCGCCAGCAGTTTCGGACTAGCGGGAGGAGGACTGGGAGAGACCCAGTACTTC.

The genes are TRBV19 and TRBJ2-1; TRBD2 might be the D (6 bases). The CDR3 loop spans 16 amino acids. Germline CDR1 is LNHDA and CDR2 is SQIVND (reference sequence). V gave up 1 base and J gave up 4 bases, with 14 bases separating them. As DNA, the CDR3 is TGTGCCAGTAGTATAGCCCCTAGCGTATCTTACAATGAGCAGTTCTTC. This gives the protein CASSIAPSVSYNEQFF. Full variable domain (missing parts from reference TRBV19 and TRBJ2-1): DGGITQSPKYLFRKEGQNVTLSCEQNLNHDAMYWYRQDPGQGLRLIYYSQIVNDFQKGDIAEGYSVSREKKESFPLTVTSAQKNPTAFYLCASSIAPSVSYNEQFFGPGTRLTVL.